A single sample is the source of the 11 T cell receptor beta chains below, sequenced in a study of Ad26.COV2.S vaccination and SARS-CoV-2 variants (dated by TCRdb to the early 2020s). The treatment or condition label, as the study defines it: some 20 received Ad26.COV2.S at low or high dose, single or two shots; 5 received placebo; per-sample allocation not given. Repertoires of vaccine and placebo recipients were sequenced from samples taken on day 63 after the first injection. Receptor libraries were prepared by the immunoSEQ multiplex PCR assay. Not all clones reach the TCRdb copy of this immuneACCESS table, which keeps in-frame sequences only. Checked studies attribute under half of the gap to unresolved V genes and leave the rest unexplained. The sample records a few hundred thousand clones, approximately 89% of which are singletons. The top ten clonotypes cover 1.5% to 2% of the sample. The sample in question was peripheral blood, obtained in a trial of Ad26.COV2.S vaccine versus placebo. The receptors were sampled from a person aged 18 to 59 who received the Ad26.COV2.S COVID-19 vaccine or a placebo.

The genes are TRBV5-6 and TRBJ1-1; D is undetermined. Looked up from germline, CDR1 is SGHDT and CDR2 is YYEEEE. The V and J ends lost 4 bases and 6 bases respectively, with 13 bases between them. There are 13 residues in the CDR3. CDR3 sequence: CASSSQGRSEAFF. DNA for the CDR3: TGTGCCAGCAGCAGTCAAGGGAGGTCTGAAGCTTTCTTT.

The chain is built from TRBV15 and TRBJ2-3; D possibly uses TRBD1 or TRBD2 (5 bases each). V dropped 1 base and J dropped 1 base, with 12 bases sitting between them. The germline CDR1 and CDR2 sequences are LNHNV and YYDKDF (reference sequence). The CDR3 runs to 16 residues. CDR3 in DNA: TGTGCCACCAGCAGAGCTCTCGGGGCCCGCACAGATACGCAGTATTTT. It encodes CATSRALGARTDTQYF.

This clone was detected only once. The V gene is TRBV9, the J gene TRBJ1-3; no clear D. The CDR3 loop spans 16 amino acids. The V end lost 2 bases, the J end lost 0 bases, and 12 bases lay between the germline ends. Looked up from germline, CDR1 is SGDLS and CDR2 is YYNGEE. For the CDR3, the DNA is TGTGCCAGCAGCGTCGGATCGGAGGTCTCTGGAAACACCATATATTTT. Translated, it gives CASSVGSEVSGNTIYF. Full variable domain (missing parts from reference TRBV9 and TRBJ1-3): DSGVTQTPKHLITATGQRVTLRCSPRSGDLSVYWYQQSLDQGLQFLIQYYNGEERAKGNILERFSAQQFPDLHSELNLSSLELGDSALYFCASSVGSEVSGNTIYFGEGSWLTVV.

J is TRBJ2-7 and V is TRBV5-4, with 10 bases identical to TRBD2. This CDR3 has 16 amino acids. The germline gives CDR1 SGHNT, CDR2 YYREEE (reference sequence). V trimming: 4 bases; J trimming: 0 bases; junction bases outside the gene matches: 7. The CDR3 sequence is CASSRAAGGTSYEQYF. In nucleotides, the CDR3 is TGTGCCAGCAGCAGGGCAGCGGGAGGGACCTCCTACGAGCAGTACTTC.

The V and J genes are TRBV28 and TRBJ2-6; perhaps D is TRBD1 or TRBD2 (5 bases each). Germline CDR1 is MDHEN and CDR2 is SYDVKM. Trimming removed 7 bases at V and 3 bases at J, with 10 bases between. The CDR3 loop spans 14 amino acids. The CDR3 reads CASTEGLGANVLTF. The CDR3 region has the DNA TGTGCCAGCACTGAGGGGCTTGGGGCCAACGTCCTGACTTTC.

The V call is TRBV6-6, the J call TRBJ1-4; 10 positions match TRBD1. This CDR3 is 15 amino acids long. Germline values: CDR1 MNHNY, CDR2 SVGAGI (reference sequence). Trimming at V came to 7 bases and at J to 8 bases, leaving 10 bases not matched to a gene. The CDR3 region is CASNWGGQGNEKLFF. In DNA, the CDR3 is TGTGCCAGCAATTGGGGGGGACAGGGGAACGAAAAACTGTTTTTT.

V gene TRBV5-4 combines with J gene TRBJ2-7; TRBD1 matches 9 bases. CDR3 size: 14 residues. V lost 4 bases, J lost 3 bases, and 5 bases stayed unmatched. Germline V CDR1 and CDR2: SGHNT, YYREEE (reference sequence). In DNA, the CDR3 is TGTGCCAGCAGCGGGACGACAGGGGGCTACGAGCAGTACTTC. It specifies CASSGTTGGYEQYF.

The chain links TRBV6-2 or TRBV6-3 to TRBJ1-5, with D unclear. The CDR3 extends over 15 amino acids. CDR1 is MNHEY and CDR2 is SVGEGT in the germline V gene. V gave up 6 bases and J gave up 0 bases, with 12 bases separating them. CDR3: CASSPWRDSNQPQHF. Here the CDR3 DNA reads TGTGCCAGCAGCCCCTGGCGGGATAGCAATCAGCCCCAGCATTTT.

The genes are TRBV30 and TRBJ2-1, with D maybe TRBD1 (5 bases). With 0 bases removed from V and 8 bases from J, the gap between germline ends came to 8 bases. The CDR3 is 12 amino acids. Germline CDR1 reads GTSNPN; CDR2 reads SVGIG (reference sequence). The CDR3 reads CAWSVIGDEQFF. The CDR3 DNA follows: TGTGCCTGGAGTGTTATAGGGGATGAGCAGTTCTTC.

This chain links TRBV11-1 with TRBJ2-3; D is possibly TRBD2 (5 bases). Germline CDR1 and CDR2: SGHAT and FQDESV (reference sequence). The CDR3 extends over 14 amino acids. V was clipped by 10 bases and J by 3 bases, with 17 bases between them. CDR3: CATGGKSRTDTQYF. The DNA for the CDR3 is TGTGCCACCGGAGGAAAGTCCCGGACAGATACGCAGTATTTT.

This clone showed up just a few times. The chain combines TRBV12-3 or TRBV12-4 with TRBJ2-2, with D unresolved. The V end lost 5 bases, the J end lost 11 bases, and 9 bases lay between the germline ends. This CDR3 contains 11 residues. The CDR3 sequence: CASSQISELFF. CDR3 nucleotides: TGTGCCAGCAGTCAAATTTCAGAGCTGTTTTTT.